These 10 T cell receptor beta chains were all obtained from the same sample, sequenced in a study of CD8+CD57+ T cells in acquired aplastic anemia. The template used for profiling TCR beta VDJ and CDR3 was genomic DNA. TCRdb called the reads again in MiXCR, with one record for every CDR3 protein. The sample contains roughly 61,000 distinct CDR3 sequences, roughly three fifths of which appear only once. CD8+CD57+ cell expansion had been shown by flow cytometry in patients chosen for sequencing. The sample taken for sequencing was sorted CD4+, CD8+, or CD8+CD57+ T cells (not recorded which) from PBMCs. Source of these receptors: a human donor with aplastic anemia.

The rearrangement uses TRBV15 and TRBJ1-2, with 7 bases identical to TRBD1. J gave up 7 bases and V 5 bases, and 13 bases lay outside the gene matches. Germline loops: CDR1 LNHNV, CDR2 YYDKDF (reference sequence). The CDR3 is 15 residues long. The CDR3 is CATSQGGGARFGYTF. The CDR3 nucleotides are TGTGCCACCAGCCAGGGGGGGGGCGCGAGGTTTGGCTACACCTTC. The variable domain in full, with the rest retrieved from reference TRBV15 and TRBJ1-2, is DAMVIQNPRYQVTQFGKPVTLSCSQTLNHNVMYWYQQKSSQAPKLLFHYYDKDFNNEADTPDNFQSRRPNTSFCFLDIRSPGLGDTAMYLCATSQGGGARFGYTFGSGTRLTVV.

This clonotype was seen ten or more times. An end of the junction does not agree with germline; a read error may underlie this. V gene TRBV4-3 combines with J gene TRBJ1-2; TRBD1 might be the D (5 bases). CDR1 and CDR2 from the germline V gene are LGHNA and YSLEER. This CDR3 spans 14 amino acids. This CDR3 reads CASSEEAGNYGYTF. The CDR3 DNA follows: TGCGCCAGCAGCGAAGAGGCAGGGAACTATGGCTACACCTTC.

This clonotype was observed a single time. The chain combines TRBV2 with TRBJ1-2, with D possibly matching TRBD1 (5 bases). The CDR3 totals 11 residues. Germline V lookup: CDR1 SNHLY, CDR2 FYNNEI. Trimming took off 8 bases at V and 8 bases at J, with 12 bases between the two ends. CDR3 sequence reads: CASEGIEGYTF. The CDR3 DNA follows: TGTGCCAGCGAGGGGATTGAAGGCTACACCTTC.

As for this clonotype: A much larger clone differs by one base, so this may be a read error. The chain couples TRBV6-1 to TRBJ1-1; maybe TRBD1 (5 bases). CDR1 and CDR2 from the germline V gene are MNHNS and SASEGT. The CDR3 length is 15 residues. CDR3 sequence: CASSQIMTANTEASF. As DNA, the CDR3 is TGTGCCAGCAGCCAAATCATGACAGCAAACACTGAAGCTTCCTTT.

V and J are TRBV10-3 and TRBJ2-7; weak D call: TRBD1 (6 bases). Germline values: CDR1 ENHRY, CDR2 SYGVKD. The CDR3 covers 11 residues. V lost 5 bases to trimming and J lost 7 bases, with 9 bases between them. The CDR3 region is CAISKGQEQYF. The DNA for the CDR3 is TGTGCCATCAGTAAAGGACAGGAGCAGTACTTC.

This clonotype was counted many times. The rearrangement links TRBV7-8 to TRBJ2-3; D perhaps matches TRBD1 (6 bases). The CDR3 has 15 residues. The V and J ends lost 5 bases and 4 bases respectively, with 16 bases between them. Germline CDR1 and CDR2: SGHVS and FQNEAQ. This CDR3 is CASSPVQGNADTQYF. The CDR3 coding sequence is TGTGCCAGCAGCCCAGTTCAGGGGAACGCAGATACGCAGTATTTT.

There are a few counts of this clonotype. The chain joins TRBV20-1 to TRBJ2-5, with D possibly TRBD2 on 6 matching bases. This CDR3 has 15 residues. The germline CDR1 and CDR2 sequences are DFQATT and SNEGSKA (reference sequence). V shed 0 bases and J shed 3 bases, with 14 bases lying between them. Here the CDR3 reads CSARDSGAREETQYF. The CDR3 DNA follows: TGCAGTGCTAGAGATTCGGGAGCTAGGGAAGAGACCCAGTACTTC.

The gene calls are TRBV7-3 and TRBJ2-2; D uncertain. Looked up from germline, CDR1 is SGHTA and CDR2 is FQGTGA. This CDR3 has 13 residues. The V and J ends lost 6 bases and 5 bases respectively, with 10 bases between them. The CDR3 spells CASSPDQTGELFF. DNA of the CDR3: TGTGCCAGCAGTCCTGACCAGACCGGGGAGCTGTTTTTT.

This clonotype was picked up a small number of times. The chain employs TRBV19 and TRBJ2-7, with 9 bases that match TRBD2. Germline trimming cut 4 bases from V and 6 bases from J; bases unmatched to any gene: 7. Germline CDR1 and CDR2: LNHDA and SQIVND (reference sequence). This CDR3 is 14 amino acids long. CDR3 loop: CASSNSGGGTEQYF. In DNA form, the CDR3 reads TGTGCCAGTAGTAATAGCGGGGGTGGTACCGAGCAGTACTTC. The full variable domain, its missing parts supplied by reference TRBV19 and TRBJ2-7, is DGGITQSPKYLFRKEGQNVTLSCEQNLNHDAMYWYRQDPGQGLRLIYYSQIVNDFQKGDIAEGYSVSREKKESFPLTVTSAQKNPTAFYLCASSNSGGGTEQYFGPGTRLTVT.

This clonotype was seen many times. The genes are TRBV28 and TRBJ1-5; D gene unclear. Looked up from germline, CDR1 is MDHEN and CDR2 is SYDVKM. This CDR3 is built from 16 residues. V was cut by 6 bases and J by 2 bases, with 17 bases left in between. CDR3 DNA sequence: TGTGCCAGCAGCCCTATAAATCGGCAGCGCAATCAGCCCCAGCATTTT. Amino acids: CASSPINRQRNQPQHF.